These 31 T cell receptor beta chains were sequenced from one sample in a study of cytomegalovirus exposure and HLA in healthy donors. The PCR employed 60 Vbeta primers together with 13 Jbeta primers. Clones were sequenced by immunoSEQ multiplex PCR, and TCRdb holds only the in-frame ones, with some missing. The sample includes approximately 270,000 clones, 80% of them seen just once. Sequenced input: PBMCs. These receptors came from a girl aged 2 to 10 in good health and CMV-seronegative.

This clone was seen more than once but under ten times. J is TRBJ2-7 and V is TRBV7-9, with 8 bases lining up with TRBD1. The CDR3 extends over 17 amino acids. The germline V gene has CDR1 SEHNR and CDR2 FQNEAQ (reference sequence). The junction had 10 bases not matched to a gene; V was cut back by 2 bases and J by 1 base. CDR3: CASSLMGRDRPSYEQYF. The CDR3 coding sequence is TGTGCCAGCAGCTTAATGGGACGGGACAGGCCTTCCTACGAGCAGTACTTC.

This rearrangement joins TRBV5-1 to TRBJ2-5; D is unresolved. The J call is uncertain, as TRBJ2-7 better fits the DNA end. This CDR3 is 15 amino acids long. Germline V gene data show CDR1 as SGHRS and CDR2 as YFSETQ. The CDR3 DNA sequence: TGCGCCAGCAGCTTCAGGTTCTCAGAAACCTACGAGCAGTACTTC. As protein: CASSFRFSETYEQYF.

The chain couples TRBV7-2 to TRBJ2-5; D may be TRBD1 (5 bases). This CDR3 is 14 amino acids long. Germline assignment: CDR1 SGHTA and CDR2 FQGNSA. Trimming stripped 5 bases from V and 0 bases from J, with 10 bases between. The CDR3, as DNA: TGTGCCAGCAGCCTGACAGCGTACCAAGAGACCCAGTACTTC. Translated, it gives CASSLTAYQETQYF.

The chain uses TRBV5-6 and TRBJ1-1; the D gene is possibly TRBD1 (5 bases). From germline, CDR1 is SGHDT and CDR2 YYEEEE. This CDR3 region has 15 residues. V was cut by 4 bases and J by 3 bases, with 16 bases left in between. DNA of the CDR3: TGTGCCAGCAGCCTTTACAACCGGGACTACACTGAAGCTTTCTTT. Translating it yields CASSLYNRDYTEAFF.

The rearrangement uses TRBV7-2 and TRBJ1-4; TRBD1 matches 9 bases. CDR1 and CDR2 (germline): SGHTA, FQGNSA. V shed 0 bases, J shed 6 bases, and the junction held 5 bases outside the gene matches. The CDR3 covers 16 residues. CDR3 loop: CASSLAGQGIYEKLFF. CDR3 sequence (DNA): TGTGCCAGCAGCTTAGCGGGACAGGGTATTTATGAAAAACTGTTTTTT. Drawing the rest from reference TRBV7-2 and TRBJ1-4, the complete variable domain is GAGVSQSPSNKVTEKGKDVELRCDPISGHTALYWYRQSLGQGLEFLIYFQGNSAPDKSGLPSDRFSAERTGGSVSTLTIQRTQQEDSAVYLCASSLAGQGIYEKLFFGSGTQLSVL.

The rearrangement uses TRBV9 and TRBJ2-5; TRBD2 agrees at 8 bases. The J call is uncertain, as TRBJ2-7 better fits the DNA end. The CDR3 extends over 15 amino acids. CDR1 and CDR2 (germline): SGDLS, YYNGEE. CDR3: CASSGSGTRSYEQYF. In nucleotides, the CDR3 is TGTGCCAGCAGCGGATCCGGGACTAGGTCCTACGAGCAGTACTTC.

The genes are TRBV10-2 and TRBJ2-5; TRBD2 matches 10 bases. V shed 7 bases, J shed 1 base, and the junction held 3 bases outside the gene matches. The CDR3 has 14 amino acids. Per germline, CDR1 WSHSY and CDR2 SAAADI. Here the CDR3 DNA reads TGCGCCAGCAAACTAGCGGGACTCCAAGAGACCCAGTACTTC. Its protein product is CASKLAGLQETQYF.

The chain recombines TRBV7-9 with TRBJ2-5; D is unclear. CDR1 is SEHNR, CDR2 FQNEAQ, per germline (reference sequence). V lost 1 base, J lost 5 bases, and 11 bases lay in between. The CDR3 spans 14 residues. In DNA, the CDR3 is TGTGCCAGCAGCTTAGTTACCTTCGGTGAGACCCAGTACTTC. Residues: CASSLVTFGETQYF.

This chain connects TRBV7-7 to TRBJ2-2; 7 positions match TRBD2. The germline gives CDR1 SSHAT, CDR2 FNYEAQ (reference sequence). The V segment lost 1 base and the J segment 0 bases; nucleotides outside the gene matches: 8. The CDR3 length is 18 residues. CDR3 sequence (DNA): TGTGCCAGCAGCTTAGACGCGGCTAGCGGATCGAACACCGGGGAGCTGTTTTTT. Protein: CASSLDAASGSNTGELFF. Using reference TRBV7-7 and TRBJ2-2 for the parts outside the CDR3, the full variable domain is GAGVSQSPRYKVTKRGQDVTLRCDPISSHATLYWYQQALGQGPEFLTYFNYEAQPDKSGLPSDRFSAERPEGSISTLTIQRTEQRDSAMYRCASSLDAASGSNTGELFFGEGSRLTVL.

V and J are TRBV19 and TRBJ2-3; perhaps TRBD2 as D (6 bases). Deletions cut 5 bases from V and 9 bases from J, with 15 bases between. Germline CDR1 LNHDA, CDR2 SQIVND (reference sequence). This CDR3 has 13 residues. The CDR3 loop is CASSPVSGPTQYF. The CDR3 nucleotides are TGTGCCAGTAGTCCCGTTAGCGGCCCCACGCAGTATTTT.

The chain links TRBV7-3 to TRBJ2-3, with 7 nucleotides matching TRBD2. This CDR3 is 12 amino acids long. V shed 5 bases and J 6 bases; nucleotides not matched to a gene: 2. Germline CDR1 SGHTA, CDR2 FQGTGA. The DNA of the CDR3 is TGTGCCAGCAGCCCCGGGAGGGATACGCAGTATTTT. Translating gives CASSPGRDTQYF. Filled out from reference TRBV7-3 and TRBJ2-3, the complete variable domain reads GAGVSQTPSNKVTEKGKYVELRCDPISGHTALYWYRQSLGQGPEFLIYFQGTGAADDSGLPNDRFFAVRPEGSVSTLKIQRTERGDSAVYLCASSPGRDTQYFGPGTRLTVL.

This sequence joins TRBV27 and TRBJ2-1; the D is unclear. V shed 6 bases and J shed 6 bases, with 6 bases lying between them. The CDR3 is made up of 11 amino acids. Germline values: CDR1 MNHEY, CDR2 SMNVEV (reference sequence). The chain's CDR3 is CASRTGNEQFF. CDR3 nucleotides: TGTGCCAGCAGAACTGGCAATGAGCAGTTCTTC.

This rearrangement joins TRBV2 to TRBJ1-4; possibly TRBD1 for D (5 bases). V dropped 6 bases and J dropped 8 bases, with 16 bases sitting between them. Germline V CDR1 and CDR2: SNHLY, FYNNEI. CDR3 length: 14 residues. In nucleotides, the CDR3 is TGTGCCAGCAGCGAACTGGGGGGGTCAGAAAAACTGTTTTTT. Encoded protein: CASSELGGSEKLFF.

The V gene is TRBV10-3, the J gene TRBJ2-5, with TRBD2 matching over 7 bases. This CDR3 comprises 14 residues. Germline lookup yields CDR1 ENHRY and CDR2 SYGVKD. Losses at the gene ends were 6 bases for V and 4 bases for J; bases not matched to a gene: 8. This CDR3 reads CAISKTSLGETQYF. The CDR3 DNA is TGTGCCATCAGCAAGACTAGCTTGGGAGAGACCCAGTACTTC.

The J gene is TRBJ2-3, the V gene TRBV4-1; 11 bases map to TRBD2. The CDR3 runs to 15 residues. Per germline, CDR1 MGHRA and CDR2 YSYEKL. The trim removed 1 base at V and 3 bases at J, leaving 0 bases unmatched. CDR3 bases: TGCGCCAGCAGCCAAGCTAGCGGGGGGACAGATACGCAGTATTTT. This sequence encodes CASSQASGGTDTQYF.

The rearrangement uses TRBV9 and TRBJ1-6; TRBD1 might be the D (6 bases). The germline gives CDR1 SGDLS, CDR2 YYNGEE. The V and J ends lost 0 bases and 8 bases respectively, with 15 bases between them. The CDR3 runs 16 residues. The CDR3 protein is CASSVDGRGSYSPLHF. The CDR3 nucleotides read TGTGCCAGCAGCGTAGATGGCAGGGGATCGTATTCACCCCTCCACTTT.

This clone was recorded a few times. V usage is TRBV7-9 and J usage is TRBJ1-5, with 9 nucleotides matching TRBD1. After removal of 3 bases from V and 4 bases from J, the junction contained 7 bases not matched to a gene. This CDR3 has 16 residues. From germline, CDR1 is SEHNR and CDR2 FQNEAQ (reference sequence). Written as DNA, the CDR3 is TGTGCCAGCAGCTTGTGGGGACAGGGTAGGAATCAGCCCCAGCATTTT. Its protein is CASSLWGQGRNQPQHF.

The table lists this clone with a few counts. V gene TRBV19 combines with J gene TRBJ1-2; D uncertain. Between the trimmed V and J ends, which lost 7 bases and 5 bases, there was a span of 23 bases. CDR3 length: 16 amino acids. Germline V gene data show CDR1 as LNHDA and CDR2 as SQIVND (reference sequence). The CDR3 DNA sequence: TGTGCCAGTACCACGGCGGAGGGTCTTAGGGATTATGGCTACACCTTC. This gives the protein CASTTAEGLRDYGYTF.

CDR3 in DNA: TGTGCCATCAGAGCAGGGGAAGGAACCGGGGAGCTGTTTTTT. Its protein is CAIRAGEGTGELFF. The gene calls are TRBV10-3 and TRBJ2-2; D is possibly TRBD1 (6 bases). This CDR3 spans 14 amino acids. Trimming shortened V by 6 bases and J by 5 bases, and 13 bases separated the two germline ends. The germline V gene encodes CDR1 ENHRY and CDR2 SYGVKD.

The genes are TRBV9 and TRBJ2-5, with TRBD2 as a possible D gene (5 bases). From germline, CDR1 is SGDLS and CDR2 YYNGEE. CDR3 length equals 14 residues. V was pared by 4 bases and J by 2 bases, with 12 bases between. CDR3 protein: CASSMEDEQETQYF. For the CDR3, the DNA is TGTGCCAGCAGCATGGAGGATGAACAAGAGACCCAGTACTTC.

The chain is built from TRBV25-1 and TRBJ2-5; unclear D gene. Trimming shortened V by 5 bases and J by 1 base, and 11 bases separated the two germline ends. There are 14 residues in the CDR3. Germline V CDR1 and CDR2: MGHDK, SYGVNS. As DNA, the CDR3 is TGTGCCAGCAGTTCCTTAGGCGGCCAAGAGACCCAGTACTTC. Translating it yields CASSSLGGQETQYF. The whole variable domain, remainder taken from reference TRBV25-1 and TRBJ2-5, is EADIYQTPRYLVIGTGKKITLECSQTMGHDKMYWYQQDPGMELHLIHYSYGVNSTEKGDLSSESTVSRIRTEHFPLTLESARPSHTSQYLCASSSLGGQETQYFGPGTRLLVL.

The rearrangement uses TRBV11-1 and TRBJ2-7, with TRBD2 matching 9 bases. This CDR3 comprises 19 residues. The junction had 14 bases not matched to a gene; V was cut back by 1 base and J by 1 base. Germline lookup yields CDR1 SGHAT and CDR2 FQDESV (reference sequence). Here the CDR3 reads CASSLEAGWASGESYEQYF. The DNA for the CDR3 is TGTGCCAGCAGCTTAGAAGCGGGCTGGGCTAGCGGGGAGTCCTACGAGCAGTACTTC. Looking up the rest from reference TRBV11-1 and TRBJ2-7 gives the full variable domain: EAEVAQSPRYKITEKSQAVAFWCDPISGHATLYWYRQILGQGPELLVQFQDESVVDDSQLPKDRFSAERLKGVDSTLKIQPAELGDSAMYLCASSLEAGWASGESYEQYFGPGTRLTVT.

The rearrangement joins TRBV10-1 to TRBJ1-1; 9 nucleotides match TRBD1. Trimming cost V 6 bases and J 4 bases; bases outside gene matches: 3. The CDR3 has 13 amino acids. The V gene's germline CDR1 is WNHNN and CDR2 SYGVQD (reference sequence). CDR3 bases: TGCGCCAGCAGGGTGGACAGGGGCACTGAAGCTTTCTTT. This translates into CASRVDRGTEAFF.

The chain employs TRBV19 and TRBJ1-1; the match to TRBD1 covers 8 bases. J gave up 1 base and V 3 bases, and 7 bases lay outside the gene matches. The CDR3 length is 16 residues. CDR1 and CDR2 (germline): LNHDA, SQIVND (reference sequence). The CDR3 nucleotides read TGTGCCAGTAGTATCCGACAGGGGCTGGGGAACACTGAAGCTTTCTTT. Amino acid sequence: CASSIRQGLGNTEAFF.

CDR3 in DNA: TGCGCCAGCAGGGGAGGCTACTCTGGAAACACCATATATTTT. It translates to CASRGGYSGNTIYF. The chain recombines TRBV5-1 with TRBJ1-3; D uncertain. The length of the CDR3 is 14 residues. The germline CDR1 and CDR2 sequences are SGHRS and YFSETQ. The V end lost 5 bases, the J end lost 0 bases, and 9 bases lay between the germline ends.

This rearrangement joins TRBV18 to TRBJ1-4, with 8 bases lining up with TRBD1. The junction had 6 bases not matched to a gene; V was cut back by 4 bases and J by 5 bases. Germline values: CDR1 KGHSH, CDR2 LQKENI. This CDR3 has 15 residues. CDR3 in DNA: TGTGCCAGCTCACGTAACAGGGGGAGGAATGAAAAACTGTTTTTT. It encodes CASSRNRGRNEKLFF. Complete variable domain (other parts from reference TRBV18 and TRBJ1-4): NAGVMQNPRHLVRRRGQEARLRCSPMKGHSHVYWYRQLPEEGLKFMVYLQKENIIDESGMPKERFSAEFPKEGPSILRIQQVVRGDSAAYFCASSRNRGRNEKLFFGSGTQLSVL.

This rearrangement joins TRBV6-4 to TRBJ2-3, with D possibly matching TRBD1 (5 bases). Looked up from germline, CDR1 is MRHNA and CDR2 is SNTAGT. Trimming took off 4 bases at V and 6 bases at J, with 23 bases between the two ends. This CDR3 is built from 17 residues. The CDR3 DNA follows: TGTGCCAGCAGTGCCAGGGCTCAACCGTTCCCTGGGGATACGCAGTATTTT. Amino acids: CASSARAQPFPGDTQYF.

CDR3: CASSLEGAAFF. The CDR3 DNA follows: TGCGCCAGCAGCTTGGAGGGGGCCGCTTTCTTT. The chain carries TRBV5-1 and TRBJ1-1; 7 bases agree with TRBD1. The CDR3 is 11 amino acids. Germline values: CDR1 SGHRS, CDR2 YFSETQ. Germline trimming cut 0 bases from V and 11 bases from J; bases unmatched to any gene: 1.

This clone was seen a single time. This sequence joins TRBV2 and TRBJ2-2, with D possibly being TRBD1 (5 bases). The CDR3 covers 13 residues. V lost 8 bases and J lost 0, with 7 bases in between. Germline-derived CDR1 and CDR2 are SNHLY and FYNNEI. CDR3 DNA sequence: TGTGCCAGCGGGGCCTCGAACACCGGGGAGCTGTTTTTT. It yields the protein CASGASNTGELFF.

CDR3 amino acids: CASSNRREGETQYF. The CDR3 DNA is TGTGCCAGCAGCAACCGGAGGGAGGGAGAGACCCAGTACTTC. The chain carries TRBV5-4 and TRBJ2-5, with 7 positions matching TRBD2. Germline CDR1 and CDR2: SGHNT and YYREEE (reference sequence). V was pared by 4 bases and J by 4 bases, with 7 bases of the junction left unmatched. This CDR3 comprises 14 residues.

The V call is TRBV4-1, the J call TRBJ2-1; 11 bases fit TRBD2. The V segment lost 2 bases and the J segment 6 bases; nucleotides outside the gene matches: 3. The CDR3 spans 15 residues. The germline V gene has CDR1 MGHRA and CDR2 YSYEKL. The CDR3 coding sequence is TGCGCCAGCAGCCAAATGCTAGCGGGGGGCAATGAGCAGTTCTTC. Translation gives CASSQMLAGGNEQFF.